One and the same sample provided the 20 T cell receptor beta chains below, sequenced in a study of T cell changes during pregnancy in multiple sclerosis. Some clones are missing from TCRdb's copy, which holds only in-frame ones; the method was immunoSEQ multiplex PCR. This repertoire shows about 39,000 clones, about 90% found once; its top ten account for roughly 29%. The specimen comprised CD8+ T cells from peripheral blood mononuclear cells, sampled before pregnancy. These receptors all come from a female donor with multiple sclerosis, enrolled in a pregnancy study.

The CDR3 reads CASSFGYTEAFF. The CDR3, as DNA: TGTGCCAGCAGCTTCGGGTACACTGAAGCTTTCTTT. The rearrangement links TRBV5-4 to TRBJ1-1; D unclear. Germline V CDR1 and CDR2: SGHNT, YYREEE (reference sequence). CDR3 length equals 12 residues. Trimming shortened V by 2 bases and J by 3 bases, and 5 bases separated the two germline ends. Using reference TRBV5-4 and TRBJ1-1 for the parts outside the CDR3, the full variable domain is ETGVTQSPTHLIKTRGQQVTLRCSSQSGHNTVSWYQQALGQGPQFIFQYYREEENGRGNFPPRFSGLQFPNYSSELNVNALELDDSALYLCASSFGYTEAFFGQGTRLTVV.

The chain carries TRBV2 and TRBJ1-2; D possibly corresponds to TRBD1 (5 bases). V lost 1 base to trimming and J lost 0 bases, with 6 bases between them. The CDR3 spans 14 residues. Looked up from germline, CDR1 is SNHLY and CDR2 is FYNNEI. CDR3 sequence reads: CASSEDRTNYGYTF. CDR3 coding DNA: TGTGCCAGCAGTGAAGACAGGACTAACTATGGCTACACCTTC. Full variable domain (rest looked up from reference TRBV2 and TRBJ1-2): EPEVTQTPSHQVTQMGQEVILRCVPISNHLYFYWYRQILGQKVEFLVSFYNNEISEKSEIFDDQFSVERPDGSNFTLKIRSTKLEDSAMYFCASSEDRTNYGYTFGSGTRLTVV.

CDR3 protein: CASSGPGVGANVLTF. Here the CDR3 DNA reads TGTGCCAGCAGCGGACCAGGGGTAGGGGCCAACGTCCTGACTTTC. This chain joins TRBV9 and TRBJ2-6; perhaps TRBD1 as D (6 bases). Looked up from germline, CDR1 is SGDLS and CDR2 is YYNGEE. The CDR3 is 15 amino acids. Deletions cut 3 bases from V and 4 bases from J, with 11 bases between.

The rearrangement joins TRBV27 to TRBJ1-2; D uncertain. V was trimmed by 6 bases and J by 1 base, leaving 12 bases between them. CDR3 size: 14 residues. Germline V gives CDR1 MNHEY, CDR2 SMNVEV (reference sequence). CDR3 sequence reads: CASSQTPGNYGYTF. DNA for the CDR3: TGTGCCAGCAGCCAAACCCCGGGTAACTATGGCTACACCTTC.

J is TRBJ2-3 and V is TRBV6-5; possible D gene TRBD1, 5 bases. Germline CDR1 is MNHEY and CDR2 is SVGAGI. V shed 6 bases and J shed 0 bases, with 7 bases lying between them. The CDR3 spans 13 residues. The CDR3 loop is CASRGESTDTQYF. The CDR3 nucleotides are TGTGCCAGCAGAGGGGAAAGCACAGATACGCAGTATTTT.

V is TRBV27 and J is TRBJ2-2; 7 nucleotides agree with TRBD1. V was clipped by 2 bases and J by 4 bases; unmatched bases: 4. This CDR3 region has 15 residues. Germline values: CDR1 MNHEY, CDR2 SMNVEV (reference sequence). The CDR3 nucleotides are TGTGCCAGCAGTTTACGAGGGGGCGGCACCGGGGAGCTGTTTTTT. Translation gives CASSLRGGGTGELFF.

The rearrangement uses TRBV2 and TRBJ1-4; unclear D gene. The CDR3 runs 14 residues. Germline CDR1 is SNHLY and CDR2 is FYNNEI. V lost 7 bases to trimming and J lost 5 bases, with 14 bases between them. CDR3 loop: CASTNPGANEKLFF. CDR3 nucleotide sequence: TGTGCCAGCACCAATCCGGGTGCGAATGAAAAACTGTTTTTT.

This chain joins TRBV21-1 and TRBJ2-7; the DNA was not compared with TRBD1, the D call given in the table. TRBV21-1 is a recognized pseudogene. The CDR3 sequence is 16 residues long. The CDR3 nucleotides read TGTGCCAGCAGCCCCCAGAGAGACAGGGAAAAAGACGAGCAGTACTTC. Residues: CASSPQRDREKDEQYF.

CDR3: CASSQGPVESTDTQYF. The CDR3 DNA reads as TGCGCCAGCAGCCAAGGTCCGGTGGAGAGCACAGATACGCAGTATTTT. The chain combines TRBV4-1 with TRBJ2-3; D gene uncertain. Germline V lookup: CDR1 MGHRA, CDR2 YSYEKL. V was shortened by 1 base and J by 0 bases, with 11 bases between the two germline ends. There are 16 residues in the CDR3.

The chain couples TRBV9 to TRBJ2-7; 8 bases are shared with TRBD1. The CDR3 is 16 amino acids. V dropped 0 bases and J dropped 5; count of bases not matched to a gene: 10. CDR1 and CDR2 (germline): SGDLS, YYNGEE. CDR3 in amino acids: CASSVDPTGARDEQYF. CDR3 in DNA: TGTGCCAGCAGCGTAGATCCGACAGGGGCTAGGGACGAGCAGTACTTC.

The chain recombines TRBV10-1 with TRBJ1-2; no reliable D call. V shed 8 bases and J shed 8 bases, with 6 bases lying between them. Per germline, CDR1 WNHNN and CDR2 SYGVQD (reference sequence). The length of the CDR3 is 9 residues. CDR3 sequence: CASRGGYTF. The CDR3 coding sequence is TGCGCCAGCCGAGGGGGCTACACCTTC.

The CDR3 DNA reads TGTGCCAGCAGCTTAACTGGGGAGGGAAACATTCAGTACTTC. Amino acid sequence: CASSLTGEGNIQYF. The V and J genes are TRBV7-9 and TRBJ2-4; 7 bases agree with TRBD2. Germline V CDR1 and CDR2: SEHNR, FQNEAQ (reference sequence). CDR3 length: 14 amino acids. V lost 2 bases, J lost 6 bases, and 4 bases stayed unmatched.

This clone has a handful of counts. This chain uses TRBV30 with TRBJ1-1; a weak D match, TRBD1 (6 bases). The CDR3 covers 13 residues. Deletions cut 5 bases from V and 4 bases from J, with 14 bases between. Germline V gene sequence: CDR1 GTSNPN, CDR2 SVGIG (reference sequence). In nucleotides, the CDR3 is TGTGCCTGGCGGATGGGGGCAATCACTGAAGCTTTCTTT. It encodes CAWRMGAITEAFF.

The chain is built from TRBV14 and TRBJ2-7; the D gene is possibly TRBD1 (6 bases). Trimming took 2 bases from V and 3 from J, leaving 14 bases between them. CDR1 and CDR2 (germline): SGHDN, FVKESK. This CDR3 comprises 15 residues. The CDR3 DNA sequence: TGTGCCAGCAGCCAAACAGGGTCCCTATTCTACGAGCAGTACTTC. It specifies CASSQTGSLFYEQYF.

This clone appeared a few times. The chain joins TRBV19 to TRBJ1-1, with 7 positions matching TRBD1. The trim removed 3 bases at V and 0 bases at J, leaving 4 bases unmatched. CDR3 length: 15 amino acids. Germline-derived CDR1 and CDR2 are LNHDA and SQIVND (reference sequence). CDR3 DNA sequence: TGTGCCAGTAGTATCGGTACAGGGGTGAACACTGAAGCTTTCTTT. Protein product: CASSIGTGVNTEAFF.

This sequence joins TRBV9 and TRBJ2-1, with TRBD2 identical over 8 bases. Trimming removed 7 bases from V and 7 bases from J; junction bases left unmatched: 10. The CDR3 sequence is 14 residues long. Germline V gives CDR1 SGDLS, CDR2 YYNGEE. CDR3 nucleotide sequence: TGTGCCAGCGGAGCTAGCGGGTTCGGGAATGAGCAGTTCTTC. Translating gives CASGASGFGNEQFF.

This clone was recorded once. The rearrangement links TRBV9 to TRBJ2-3, with D tentatively TRBD2 (6 bases). Germline lookup yields CDR1 SGDLS and CDR2 YYNGEE. The CDR3 contains 16 residues. Trimming stripped 0 bases from V and 2 bases from J, with 13 bases between. CDR3 loop: CASSVAGLPNTDTQYF. The CDR3 DNA is TGTGCCAGCAGCGTAGCGGGACTCCCGAACACAGATACGCAGTATTTT.

The chain uses TRBV2 and TRBJ1-2; D uncertain. The germline V gene has CDR1 SNHLY and CDR2 FYNNEI. V shed 8 bases and J shed 7 bases, with 23 bases lying between them. The CDR3 contains 15 residues. For the CDR3, the DNA is TGTGCCAGCGCCCCCGGCCGGGTGCCTTATATTGGCTACACCTTC. It yields the protein CASAPGRVPYIGYTF.

V and J are TRBV30 and TRBJ2-7, with D unclear. The V end lost 3 bases, the J end lost 3 bases, and 6 bases lay between the germline ends. CDR3 size: 11 residues. Germline CDR1 is GTSNPN and CDR2 is SVGIG (reference sequence). As DNA, the CDR3 is TGTGCCTGGAGGTCAGGCTACGAGCAGTACTTC. Protein: CAWRSGYEQYF.

This CDR3 reads CSVEGQNEETQYF. The DNA for the CDR3 is TGCAGCGTGGAGGGACAGAACGAGGAGACCCAGTACTTC. This rearrangement joins TRBV29-1 to TRBJ2-5; D might be TRBD1 (7 bases). The V and J ends lost 6 bases and 5 bases respectively, with 16 bases between them. The CDR3 consists of 13 residues. Per germline, CDR1 SQVTM and CDR2 ANQGSEA.